This entry concerns a single T cell receptor beta chain. Its specificity is unknown. Time point described: cycle 4 day 1 (C4D1), after 6 weeks of nivolumab. All patients relapsed after autologous stem cell transplantation, and brentuximab vedotin exposure varied. The CDR3 sequence is 14 residues long. Per germline, CDR1 SGHTA and CDR2 FQGTGA. V was cut by 2 bases and J by 4 bases, with 8 bases left in between. The repertoire was sequenced with immunoSEQ multiplex PCR; TCRdb's copy has only in-frame clones and lacks some. The data show 75,000 to 95,000 clones, 65% to 85% seen once. The data are from a study of PD-1 blockade in classical Hodgkin lymphoma. Overall study results and limits: Before treatment, TCR diversity in newly diagnosed patients was reportedly lower than in healthy donors.

This TCR was recovered from a human donor with classical Hodgkin lymphoma. Sequenced here: peripheral blood mononuclear cells (PBMCs), sampled before the fourth cycle of nivolumab. The chain joins TRBV7-3 to TRBJ2-2, with D maybe TRBD2 (5 bases). The CDR3, as DNA: TGTGCCAGCAGCTTACTGGGGAGCACCGGGGAGCTGTTTTTT. This codes for CASSLLGSTGELFF.